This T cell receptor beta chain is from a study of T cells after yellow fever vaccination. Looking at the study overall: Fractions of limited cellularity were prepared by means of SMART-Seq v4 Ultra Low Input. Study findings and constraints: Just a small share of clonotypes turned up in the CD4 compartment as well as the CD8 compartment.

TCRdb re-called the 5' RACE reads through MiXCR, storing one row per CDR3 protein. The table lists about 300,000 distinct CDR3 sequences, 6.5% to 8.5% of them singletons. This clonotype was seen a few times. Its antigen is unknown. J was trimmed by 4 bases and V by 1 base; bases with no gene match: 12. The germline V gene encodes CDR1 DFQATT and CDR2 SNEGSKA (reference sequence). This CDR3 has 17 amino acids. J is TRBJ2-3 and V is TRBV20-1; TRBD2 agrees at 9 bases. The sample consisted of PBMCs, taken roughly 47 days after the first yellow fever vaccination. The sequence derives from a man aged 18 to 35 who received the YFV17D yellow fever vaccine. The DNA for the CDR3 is TGCAGTGCTAGAGGTGGTCTTAGCGGGGGTTTTTCAGATACGCAGTATTTT. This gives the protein CSARGGLSGGFSDTQYF.